These 17 T cell receptor beta chains were sequenced from one sample in a study of CD8 T cells in ankylosing spondylitis. Using its own MiXCR run on the 5' RACE reads, TCRdb lists one record per CDR3 protein. The data hold under 300,000 distinct CDR3 sequences, with about 10% observed a single time. Source material: blood, either unsorted or a sorted T cell fraction (not recorded which). The receptor set was obtained from a male donor with ankylosing spondylitis or in good health (not recorded which).

This clonotype has a count of ten or more. The chain has TRBV5-1 and TRBJ2-6; D is ambiguous. The germline gives CDR1 SGHRS, CDR2 YFSETQ. The germline V and J ends were trimmed by 0 bases and 2 bases, with 9 bases remaining between them. This CDR3 region has 16 residues. The CDR3 DNA follows: TGCGCCAGCAGCTTGGACCATTCCCCTGGGGCCAACGTCCTGACTTTC. Its translation is CASSLDHSPGANVLTF. The whole variable domain, filled in from reference TRBV5-1 and TRBJ2-6, reads KAGVTQTPRYLIKTRGQQVTLSCSPISGHRSVSWYQQTPGQGLQFLFEYFSETQRNKGNFPGRFSGRQFSNSRSEMNVSTLELGDSALYLCASSLDHSPGANVLTFGAGSRLTVL.

This clonotype was seen repeatedly, ten times or more. The chain recombines TRBV7-9 with TRBJ1-1; a weak D match, TRBD1 (5 bases). The CDR3 is 15 amino acids. The germline gives CDR1 SEHNR, CDR2 FQNEAQ (reference sequence). V lost 5 bases and J 6 bases, leaving 19 bases between the germline ends. CDR3 DNA sequence: TGTGCCAGCAGCCCCGGCGGATCAGACAGCTCTGAAGCTTTCTTT. This translates into CASSPGGSDSSEAFF.

The sample holds a few counts of this clonotype. The V and J genes are TRBV7-2 and TRBJ2-7; D perhaps matches TRBD2 (5 bases). Looked up from germline, CDR1 is SGHTA and CDR2 is FQGNSA. The length of the CDR3 is 12 residues. V lost 5 bases and J 7 bases, leaving 12 bases between the germline ends. In nucleotides, the CDR3 is TGTGCCAGCAGCCCCCCCACGGGAGAGCAGTACTTC. Translation gives CASSPPTGEQYF.

This clonotype was recorded at least ten times. The V call is TRBV5-1, the J call TRBJ1-5, with D possibly TRBD1 on 6 matching bases. The germline V gene has CDR1 SGHRS and CDR2 YFSETQ. This CDR3 has 15 amino acids. The V gene lost 0 bases and the J gene lost 4 bases, with 11 bases spanning the gap. The CDR3 reads CASSLVPGENQPQHF. Written as DNA, the CDR3 is TGCGCCAGCAGCTTGGTCCCAGGGGAGAATCAGCCCCAGCATTTT.

This clonotype was counted at least ten times. The chain links TRBV19 to TRBJ2-1, with 12 positions matching TRBD2. Trimming took 6 bases from V and 3 from J; bases not matched to a gene: 6. CDR1 and CDR2 (germline): LNHDA, SQIVND (reference sequence). The CDR3 loop spans 16 amino acids. CDR3 protein: CASRSGLAGLYNEQFF. DNA of the CDR3: TGTGCCAGTAGGTCGGGACTAGCGGGTCTCTACAATGAGCAGTTCTTC.

This clonotype came up many times. The J gene is TRBJ1-3, the V gene TRBV27, with D maybe TRBD1 (5 bases). Germline V CDR1 and CDR2: MNHEY, SMNVEV (reference sequence). This CDR3 has 14 residues. V was pared by 5 bases and J by 3 bases, with 11 bases between. In DNA, the CDR3 is TGTGCCAGCAGTACCGGGACCGTTGGAAACACCATATATTTT. It yields the protein CASSTGTVGNTIYF.

This clonotype was observed at least ten times. V usage is TRBV15 and J usage is TRBJ1-4; D possibly corresponds to TRBD1 (5 bases). The CDR3 is 13 amino acids. Between the trimmed V and J ends, which lost 8 bases and 5 bases, there was a span of 12 bases. The germline V gene encodes CDR1 LNHNV and CDR2 YYDKDF (reference sequence). The CDR3 loop reads CATQGWENEKLFF. The CDR3 DNA follows: TGTGCCACCCAGGGCTGGGAGAATGAAAAACTGTTTTTT.

This clonotype was observed many times. CDR3 protein: CASSLTGRKGNEQYF. CDR3 bases: TGTGCCAGCAGTTTAACTGGCAGAAAGGGTAACGAGCAGTACTTC. J is TRBJ2-7 and V is TRBV12-3 or TRBV12-4; no clear D. Trimming shortened V by 2 bases and J by 5 bases, and 16 bases separated the two germline ends. The CDR3 runs to 15 residues.

This clonotype appeared many times. The chain employs TRBV7-9 and TRBJ1-2; D unresolved. The germline gives CDR1 SEHNR, CDR2 FQNEAQ (reference sequence). The CDR3 is 14 residues long. Trimming left V 1 base short and J 1 base short, with 7 bases between. CDR3 region: CASSLVGFNYGYTF. In DNA, the CDR3 is TGTGCCAGCAGCTTAGTCGGGTTTAACTATGGCTACACCTTC.

Here the CDR3 reads CAWSRGTAYEAFF. For the CDR3, the DNA is TGTGCCTGGAGCCGCGGGACGGCCTATGAAGCTTTCTTT. The chain couples TRBV30 to TRBJ1-1; possibly TRBD1 for D (5 bases). The germline V and J ends were trimmed by 3 bases and 7 bases, with 15 bases remaining between them. The CDR3 runs 13 residues. The germline CDR1 and CDR2 sequences are GTSNPN and SVGIG (reference sequence).

The J gene is TRBJ2-1, the V gene TRBV11-1; TRBD2 matches 7 bases. Germline values: CDR1 SGHAT, CDR2 FQDESV (reference sequence). Losses at the gene ends were 3 bases for V and 3 bases for J; bases not matched to a gene: 17. The CDR3 loop spans 19 amino acids. In DNA, the CDR3 is TGTGCCAGCAGCTTCCCGCCACCTCTACCCGAGCGGGACTACAATGAGCAGTTCTTC. It codes for CASSFPPPLPERDYNEQFF.

This clonotype was detected ten times or more. This chain joins TRBV5-1 and TRBJ2-2, with TRBD2 identical over 14 bases. Germline values: CDR1 SGHRS, CDR2 YFSETQ. The CDR3 runs 20 residues. The V segment lost 0 bases and the J segment 3 bases; nucleotides outside the gene matches: 10. DNA for the CDR3: TGCGCCAGCAGCTTGGCGGCCGCCGGGACTAGCGGGGGCTACACCGGGGAGCTGTTTTTT. This gives the protein CASSLAAAGTSGGYTGELFF.

This clonotype was found a few times. A read error is possible here, since a much larger clone lies one base away. The chain links TRBV2 to TRBJ1-2; weak D call: TRBD1 (5 bases). Trimming cost V 4 bases and J 4 bases, with 7 bases left between them. Germline CDR1 SNHLY, CDR2 FYNNEI. This CDR3 is 12 amino acids long. CDR3 nucleotides: TGTGCCAGCAGTGGGACATCCTATGGCTACACCTTC. Protein: CASSGTSYGYTF.

This clonotype was picked up many times. The rearrangement links TRBV5-1 to TRBJ2-3, with a tentative D call TRBD1 (5 bases). The V gene's germline CDR1 is SGHRS and CDR2 YFSETQ. V gave up 1 base and J gave up 5 bases, with 11 bases separating them. The CDR3 runs to 14 residues. CDR3 residues: CASSLRQGGDTQYF. CDR3 DNA sequence: TGCGCCAGCAGCTTGCGGCAGGGCGGAGATACGCAGTATTTT.

The rearrangement links TRBV28 to TRBJ2-3, with unresolved D. CDR3 length: 12 residues. V shed 11 bases and J shed 0 bases, with 9 bases lying between them. The germline CDR1 and CDR2 sequences are MDHEN and SYDVKM. This CDR3 reads CAWSLSTDTQYF. The CDR3 nucleotides are TGTGCCTGGAGTTTAAGCACAGATACGCAGTATTTT.

The table lists this clonotype with many counts. This sequence joins TRBV20-1 and TRBJ1-1, with a possible D match to TRBD1 (6 bases). Germline values: CDR1 DFQATT, CDR2 SNEGSKA (reference sequence). V shed 6 bases and J shed 1 base, with 9 bases lying between them. This CDR3 region has 12 residues. In nucleotides, the CDR3 is TGCAGTGCCAACAGGGAGAACACTGAAGCTTTCTTT. It codes for CSANRENTEAFF.

The chain combines TRBV7-6 with TRBJ2-7; D might be TRBD1 (6 bases). There are 15 residues in the CDR3. The germline gives CDR1 SGHVS, CDR2 FNYEAQ. V was shortened by 5 bases and J by 6 bases, with 20 bases between the two germline ends. In DNA form, the CDR3 reads TGTGCCAGCAGCCCGACGACAGGCAAACACTGCGAGCAGTACTTC. Translation gives CASSPTTGKHCEQYF.